This T cell receptor beta chain is drawn from a study of PD-L1 blockade in urothelial cancer (dated by TCRdb to 2016 to 2017). For context, the study as a whole: Every patient began therapy around 2014 and was given atezolizumab 1,200 mg intravenously every 3 weeks. Pretreatment blood TCR-seq was available for 27 to 30 patients, at least one posttreatment blood collection was obtained for roughly 24 patients, and tumor TCR-seq was available for roughly 24 patients. In the same patients, whole exome sequencing and RNA sequencing of pretreatment tumors were performed in addition to TCR sequencing. Pretreatment tumor samples and matched peripheral blood, collected serially before and after atezolizumab treatment, underwent TCR sequencing. Twenty-five of 29 patients were identified as males with urothelial cancer of bladder origin, and a prior smoking history was reported by 18 of 29 patients. Durable clinical benefit was defined as a progression-free survival longer than 6 months, and TCR features were additionally tested against progression-free survival and overall survival. Blood samples gave a median of about 140,000 T cells and roughly 83,000 unique TCRs, with a median clonality of 0.080. Durable clinical benefit was achieved by nine patients and was not achieved by 20 patients. Blood samples were analyzed 3 weeks after the start of treatment (second dose) and 6 weeks after the start of treatment. An exploratory multi-omic analysis was conducted of the somatic, immune and clinical correlates of response to PD-L1 blockade with atezolizumab in urothelial cancer. Patients had an ECOG performance status of 0 or 1 and had received between 0 and 3 prior chemotherapy regimens. Beyond this particular receptor, the publication reports: A pretreatment peripheral blood TCR clonality below the median was linked to improved progression-free and overall survival. Among patients with durable benefit, tumor-associated TCR clones showed greater expansion in peripheral blood 3 weeks after treatment started (n ≈ 24, p = 0.022). Because of the small sample size (n of about 30) and the many exploratory analyses performed, the results are intended to be regarded as hypothesis-generating.

The sample's time point label is to be understood as: pretreatment peripheral blood. A cohort of 25 to 30 patients with locally advanced or metastatic urothelial carcinoma, treated at Memorial Sloan Kettering on a trial protocol, was included. Peripheral blood mononuclear cells were collected pretreatment and during treatment, at between 1 and 8 total time points per patient. The Qiagen DNeasy Blood extraction kit was used to purify genomic DNA from total PBMCs and tumor samples. PBMCs were collected pretreatment and during treatment, and were isolated and stored as previously described. Synthetic TCR analog templates were spiked into each PCR to estimate absolute template abundance from read counts. The immunoSEQ assay was used to amplify TCRbeta CDR3 regions from genomic DNA with bias-controlled V and J gene primers. Sequencing of rearranged TCRbeta segments was performed at approximately 20X coverage. From the authors' description of their analysis: Sequencing errors were corrected by clustering, and CDR3s were annotated against IMGT so that V, D and J genes could be assigned. Downstream analyses used only productive TCRbeta rearrangements, leaving out any out-of-frame or stop-codon sequences. Clonality was calculated as one minus the Shannon entropy normalized by the log of the number of unique productive sequences. Fisher's exact test with Benjamini-Hochberg correction, using a cutoff of adjusted p below 0.01, was how clones that differed between time points or between blood and tumor were identified. TCRdb took over this immuneACCESS table, retaining in-frame rearrangements with V and J assigned. Such tables are incomplete; in checked studies, under half of the missing clones stem from an unresolved V gene, and the remainder is unexplained. V, J and clone size derive from that table, while D and trimming were established from the DNA sequence. For this sample the table gives 130,000 or so clones, of which 84% were detected only once. 3% to 4% of the sample rests with the top ten.

Counted from cysteine to phenylalanine, this CDR3 has 12 amino acids. Solely the CDR3 DNA is kept, with 36 bases framed from the first base. Trimming at the junction amounts to 4 bases on V and 5 bases on J, and the germline ends lie 8 bases apart. From a lookup of the germline V gene (reference sequence), CDR1 and CDR2 are SEHNR and FQNEAQ. Points on this clone: What this receptor recognizes is not known. Per-base quality was not reported, and no clone a single base away is much larger than it.

Here the sequenced sample was PBMCs, taken around atezolizumab (anti-PD-L1) treatment. The sequence was obtained from a man in his fifties with urothelial cancer. Rearrangement joined TRBV7-9 to TRBJ2-5, and TRBD2 may be the D gene, going by 6 matching bases. The DNA sequence is given as TGTGCCAGCAGCTCGGAGGGGGAGACCCAGTACTTC. Translated, it reads CASSSEGETQYF.